This T cell receptor beta chain appears in the sequencing data of a study of STAT5B mutations in CD4+ large granular lymphocyte leukemia. Regarding the study as a whole: Main leukemic clonotypes were patient-specific, but approximately 27% appeared at low frequency elsewhere. Higher CD4+ than CD8+ T-LGLL clonality might reflect small sample size. Without putative leukemic clones, patient CD4-sorted repertoires remained more clonal than healthy CD4+ repertoires. 8/27 top patient clones versus 2/35 control clones were TRBV06-family.

Germline loops: CDR1 MNHEY, CDR2 SVGAGI. Trimming pared 0 bases from V and 1 base from J, leaving 3 bases between. The CDR3 consists of 13 residues. The sample holds a few counts of this clone. What it recognizes is unknown. The data were produced by immunoSEQ multiplex PCR, yet TCRdb's version contains in-frame clones alone and is incomplete. This table holds around 32,000 clones, more than 65% found once. V and J are TRBV6-5 and TRBJ1-1; D is unclear. The sequence was collected from a human donor in good health. The sequencing input was CD4+ T cells from blood buffy coats. As DNA, the CDR3 is TGTGCCAGCAGTTACTCGAAGAACACTGAAGCTTTCTTT. It encodes CASSYSKNTEAFF.